The 17 T cell receptor beta chains in this list originate from one sample, sequenced in a study of T cells after yellow fever vaccination. MiXCR was run by TCRdb on the 5' RACE reads, yielding one entry per CDR3 protein. Seen here are roughly 500,000 distinct CDR3 sequences, around 21% observed once, and the top ten hold 14%. This material consisted of PBMCs, taken 15 days after the yellow fever booster vaccination. These receptors were taken from a man aged 25 to 40 who received the YFV17D yellow fever vaccine.

This clonotype was found a few times. The gene calls are TRBV24-1 and TRBJ2-1; 9 nucleotides line up with TRBD1. Germline assignment: CDR1 KGHDR and CDR2 SFDVKD. The ends lost 3 bases at V and 9 bases at J; junction bases unmatched: 17. The CDR3 loop spans 18 amino acids. In DNA form, the CDR3 reads TGTGCCACCAGTGATCCGCCCCTACAGGGGGCGGGGGCTGGTGAGCAGTTCTTC. It is translated as CATSDPPLQGAGAGEQFF.

This clonotype appeared a single time. This chain links TRBV6-1 with TRBJ2-1; possibly TRBD2 for D (5 bases). Germline V gene sequence: CDR1 MNHNS, CDR2 SASEGT. Trimming took off 10 bases at V and 8 bases at J, with 18 bases between the two ends. This CDR3 has 13 amino acids. CDR3 in amino acids: CAIGSPLIHEQFF. CDR3 DNA sequence: TGTGCCATAGGGAGCCCCCTCATCCATGAGCAGTTCTTC.

This clonotype was seen once. The rearrangement uses TRBV7-2 and TRBJ1-4, with TRBD1 matching 7 bases. V shed 4 bases and J 11 bases; nucleotides not matched to a gene: 7. Germline V CDR1 and CDR2: SGHTA, FQGNSA. The CDR3 sequence is 13 residues long. CDR3 loop: CASSSSGGRKLFF. The CDR3 bases are TGTGCCAGCAGCTCTTCAGGGGGGCGGAAACTGTTTTTT.

This sequence joins TRBV7-2 and TRBJ2-4, with D perhaps TRBD1 or TRBD2 (6 bases each). This CDR3 region has 16 residues. V lost 4 bases, J lost 2 bases, and 15 bases lay in between. Germline CDR1 and CDR2: SGHTA and FQGNSA. Written as DNA, the CDR3 is TGTGCCAGCAGCTCCCGGTCGGGGGCCCCCAAAAACATTCAGTACTTC. Translated, it gives CASSSRSGAPKNIQYF.

The sample holds a few counts of this clonotype. The gene calls are TRBV5-1 and TRBJ2-1; TRBD2 aligns across 8 bases. The CDR3 is 14 residues long. V trimming: 4 bases; J trimming: 4 bases; junction bases outside the gene matches: 4. CDR1 and CDR2 from the germline V gene are SGHRS and YFSETQ. CDR3 sequence: CASSGTRPYNEQFF. CDR3 bases: TGCGCCAGCAGCGGGACTAGACCTTACAATGAGCAGTTCTTC. Full variable domain (outside the CDR3, taken from reference TRBV5-1 and TRBJ2-1): KAGVTQTPRYLIKTRGQQVTLSCSPISGHRSVSWYQQTPGQGLQFLFEYFSETQRNKGNFPGRFSGRQFSNSRSEMNVSTLELGDSALYLCASSGTRPYNEQFFGPGTRLTVL.

The V gene is TRBV25-1, the J gene TRBJ2-1, with 8 bases that match TRBD2. Looked up from germline, CDR1 is MGHDK and CDR2 is SYGVNS. Trimming took 1 base from V and 0 from J; bases not matched to a gene: 5. The CDR3 sequence is 17 residues long. CDR3 residues: CASSEFGSGSSYNEQFF. CDR3 DNA sequence: TGTGCCAGCAGTGAATTCGGGAGCGGGAGCTCCTACAATGAGCAGTTCTTC.

A few counts support this clonotype. J is TRBJ2-1 and V is TRBV11-3; D uncertain. V lost 0 bases and J 9 bases, leaving 9 bases between the germline ends. This CDR3 comprises 13 residues. Germline assignment: CDR1 SGHNT and CDR2 YENEEA. The CDR3 nucleotides are TGTGCCAGCAGCTTAGAATACGGGCCTGAGCAGTTCTTC. Translated, it gives CASSLEYGPEQFF.

This clonotype has more than one count but fewer than ten. The genes are TRBV24-1 and TRBJ2-5; D gene uncertain. V shed 2 bases and J shed 4 bases, with 7 bases lying between them. The CDR3 covers 13 residues. Germline V gene sequence: CDR1 KGHDR, CDR2 SFDVKD. This CDR3 reads CATSDSALETQYF. In DNA, the CDR3 is TGTGCCACCAGTGATTCAGCTCTAGAGACCCAGTACTTC.

This chain joins TRBV20-1 and TRBJ2-1; no definite D call. Trimming took off 6 bases at V and 5 bases at J, with 17 bases between the two ends. Germline V gene sequence: CDR1 DFQATT, CDR2 SNEGSKA (reference sequence). The CDR3 contains 14 residues. CDR3: CSAPYAGKHNEQFF. The CDR3, as DNA: TGCAGTGCCCCCTATGCTGGCAAGCACAATGAGCAGTTCTTC.

V gene TRBV3-1 combines with J gene TRBJ1-1; 12 nucleotides line up with TRBD1. CDR1 and CDR2 from the germline V gene are LGHDT and YNNKEL (reference sequence). CDR3 length equals 17 residues. The V gene end was trimmed by 4 bases and the J gene end by 4 bases; junction bases not matched to a gene: 10. CDR3 protein: CASSPGPGQGAGTEAFF. CDR3 bases: TGTGCCAGCAGCCCAGGGCCGGGACAGGGGGCGGGCACTGAAGCTTTCTTT.

This clonotype was seen only a few times. V and J are TRBV12-3 or TRBV12-4 and TRBJ2-3; 8 bases match TRBD2. The junction had 5 bases not matched to a gene; V was cut back by 2 bases and J by 1 base. This CDR3 spans 16 amino acids. CDR3 region: CASSLRSGIGTDTQYF. CDR3 nucleotides: TGTGCCAGCAGTTTACGTAGCGGGATAGGCACAGATACGCAGTATTTT.

Points on this clonotype: No conserved phenylalanine or tryptophan ends this CDR3, so it is likely a read error. The rearrangement links TRBV3-1 to TRBJ2-5; 9 bases align to TRBD2. After removal of 7 bases from V and 5 bases from J, the junction contained 8 bases not matched to a gene. Germline V gene lookup returns CDR1 LGHDT and CDR2 YNNKEL (reference sequence). CDR3 size: 14 residues. The DNA for the CDR3 is TGTGCCAGCAACTTAGCGGGAGATGGGGAGACCCAGTACTAC. Translated, it gives CASNLAGDGETQYY.

CDR3 residues: CASSSPSEAEAFF. CDR3 sequence (DNA): TGCGCCAGCAGCTCGCCCTCAGAGGCTGAAGCTTTCTTT. V usage is TRBV5-1 and J usage is TRBJ1-1; D is uncertain. The V and J ends lost 3 bases and 6 bases respectively, with 12 bases between them. The CDR3 consists of 13 residues. The germline V gene encodes CDR1 SGHRS and CDR2 YFSETQ.

The V gene is TRBV2, the J gene TRBJ2-7; tentatively, D is TRBD2 (5 bases). Germline CDR1 is SNHLY and CDR2 is FYNNEI. Trimming shortened V by 7 bases and J by 6 bases, and 10 bases separated the two germline ends. CDR3 length: 11 amino acids. CDR3 in amino acids: CASIWRAEQYF. For the CDR3, the DNA is TGTGCCAGCATCTGGCGGGCCGAGCAGTACTTC. The entire variable domain, with the rest obtained from reference TRBV2 and TRBJ2-7, is as follows: EPEVTQTPSHQVTQMGQEVILRCVPISNHLYFYWYRQILGQKVEFLVSFYNNEISEKSEIFDDQFSVERPDGSNFTLKIRSTKLEDSAMYFCASIWRAEQYFGPGTRLTVT.

This clonotype has only a few counts. Written as DNA, the CDR3 is TGTGCCAGCAGTCGCGGACCTCAGGGAGATACGCAGTATTTT. Encoded protein: CASSRGPQGDTQYF. The V call is TRBV6-1, the J call TRBJ2-3, with a possible D match to TRBD1 (5 bases). Between the trimmed V and J ends, which lost 5 bases and 5 bases, there was a span of 14 bases. Germline CDR1 MNHNS, CDR2 SASEGT. This CDR3 spans 14 amino acids.

The sample holds a few counts of this clonotype. J is TRBJ2-7 and V is TRBV4-1; the match to TRBD2 covers 8 bases. The CDR3 is made up of 15 amino acids. V shed 2 bases and J 3 bases; nucleotides not matched to a gene: 6. Germline V gene sequence: CDR1 MGHRA, CDR2 YSYEKL. The DNA of the CDR3 is TGCGCCAGCAGCCAACCGACCCGGGAGGGCTACGAGCAGTACTTC. Translating gives CASSQPTREGYEQYF.

There are a few counts of this clonotype. The CDR3 loop reads CRPGQGARGEAFF. The CDR3 nucleotides are TGCAGACCGGGACAGGGGGCGCGAGGTGAAGCTTTCTTT. The chain combines TRBV20-1 with TRBJ1-1; 12 bases are a match to TRBD1. This CDR3 is built from 13 residues. Germline CDR1 DFQATT, CDR2 SNEGSKA (reference sequence).